One and the same sample provided the 32 T cell receptor beta chains below, sequenced in a study of blood T cell repertoires in COVID-19. Repertoires were generated with immunoSEQ multiplex PCR, while TCRdb's copy carries only in-frame clones and drops some. The sample has 60,000 to 70,000 clones, 70% to 85% seen once; the top ten hold 35% to 45%. Sequenced sample: peripheral blood. The receptor set was obtained from a human donor in a cohort sampled during active COVID-19.

The rearrangement uses TRBV5-1 and TRBJ2-3; TRBD1 aligns across 9 bases. J was trimmed by 3 bases and V by 2 bases; bases with no gene match: 1. The CDR3 has 14 residues. Germline-derived CDR1 and CDR2 are SGHRS and YFSETQ. The CDR3 nucleotides read TGCGCCAGCAGCTTCGGGACAGGGACAGATACGCAGTATTTT. Translating gives CASSFGTGTDTQYF.

The rearrangement uses TRBV7-3 and TRBJ2-7; D remains unclear. V was shortened by 1 base and J by 6 bases, with 10 bases between the two germline ends. The V gene's germline CDR1 is SGHTA and CDR2 FQGTGA. The CDR3 contains 13 residues. The CDR3 loop reads CASSLSVYSEQYF. The DNA of the CDR3 is TGTGCCAGCAGCTTAAGCGTCTATTCCGAGCAGTACTTC.

The V gene is TRBV2, the J gene TRBJ2-3; TRBD2 might be the D (7 bases). The V gene lost 6 bases and the J gene lost 0 bases, with 13 bases spanning the gap. The length of the CDR3 is 15 residues. Germline CDR1 reads SNHLY; CDR2 reads FYNNEI. The CDR3 DNA is TGTGCCAGCAGGGCGGGGGCACCTAGCACAGATACGCAGTATTTT. Its translation is CASRAGAPSTDTQYF. The entire variable domain, with the rest obtained from reference TRBV2 and TRBJ2-3, is as follows: EPEVTQTPSHQVTQMGQEVILRCVPISNHLYFYWYRQILGQKVEFLVSFYNNEISEKSEIFDDQFSVERPDGSNFTLKIRSTKLEDSAMYFCASRAGAPSTDTQYFGPGTRLTVL.

The rearrangement links TRBV7-9 to TRBJ2-1, with 7 bases that match TRBD2. After removal of 9 bases from V and 0 bases from J, the junction contained 8 bases not matched to a gene. The CDR3 covers 15 residues. Germline values: CDR1 SEHNR, CDR2 FQNEAQ (reference sequence). CDR3 protein: CASEPGGSSYNEQFF. The DNA for the CDR3 is TGTGCCAGTGAGCCGGGGGGAAGCTCCTACAATGAGCAGTTCTTC.

Here the CDR3 DNA reads TGTGCCAGCAGTGAACCTAAAGGAGGGGCTGGAAACACCATATATTTT. Amino acid sequence: CASSEPKGGAGNTIYF. The chain combines TRBV2 with TRBJ1-3; perhaps TRBD1 as D (5 bases). Trimming removed 2 bases from V and 2 bases from J, with 13 bases in between. This CDR3 contains 16 residues. CDR1 is SNHLY and CDR2 is FYNNEI in the germline V gene.

V usage is TRBV18 and J usage is TRBJ2-7, with TRBD1 matching 11 bases. CDR3 length: 16 residues. The germline V gene encodes CDR1 KGHSH and CDR2 LQKENI. After removal of 5 bases from V and 7 bases from J, the junction contained 13 bases not matched to a gene. The CDR3 sequence: CASSGTGGLEQREQYF. In DNA form, the CDR3 reads TGTGCCAGCTCAGGGACAGGGGGTCTGGAACAACGAGAGCAGTACTTC.

This clone was recorded once. The V gene is TRBV4-3, the J gene TRBJ1-1; possibly TRBD1 for D (6 bases). V dropped 2 bases and J dropped 7 bases, with 14 bases sitting between them. CDR1 is LGHNA, CDR2 YSLEER, per germline. This CDR3 contains 14 residues. In DNA, the CDR3 is TGCGCCAGCAGCCAATACGGGACAAGGAATGAAGCTTTCTTT. It yields the protein CASSQYGTRNEAFF.

The CDR3 DNA sequence: TGTGCCAGTAGTGTCCCGGGACAGGGAAACTACGAGCAGTACTTC. This gives the protein CASSVPGQGNYEQYF. The gene calls are TRBV19 and TRBJ2-7; 9 bases are a match to TRBD1. Per the germline V gene, CDR1 is LNHDA and CDR2 is SQIVND (reference sequence). V trimming: 5 bases; J trimming: 3 bases; junction bases outside the gene matches: 8. The CDR3 is 15 residues long.

This clone was detected only once. The chain employs TRBV6-9 and TRBJ2-1; 14 bases are a match to TRBD2. In germline, CDR1 is MNHGY, CDR2 SVAAGI. The CDR3 loop spans 17 amino acids. V gave up 7 bases and J gave up 8 bases; unmatched junction bases: 13. CDR3 region: CASKTSGGAAEGHEQFF. The DNA for the CDR3 is TGTGCCAGCAAGACTAGCGGGGGGGCCGCGGAGGGCCATGAGCAGTTCTTC.

The gene calls are TRBV18 and TRBJ2-2; D possibly corresponds to TRBD1 (5 bases). CDR3 length: 14 amino acids. Germline loops: CDR1 KGHSH, CDR2 LQKENI. V was clipped by 3 bases and J by 6 bases, with 11 bases between them. The CDR3 region has the DNA TGTGCCAGCTCACCGACAGTTATGTCCGGGGAGCTGTTTTTT. This translates into CASSPTVMSGELFF.

This clone was found a few times. This sequence joins TRBV30 and TRBJ1-5; no firm D call. CDR1 is GTSNPN and CDR2 is SVGIG in the germline V gene (reference sequence). The CDR3 length is 12 residues. V was pared by 1 base and J by 9 bases, with 10 bases between. For the CDR3, the DNA is TGTGCCTGGAGTGGGTACGAGGGGCCCCAGCATTTT. This encodes CAWSGYEGPQHF.

The CDR3 DNA reads TGCGCCAGCAGCTTGGGGACACAACCTAGGGATACGCAGTATTTT. Translation: CASSLGTQPRDTQYF. V and J are TRBV5-1 and TRBJ2-3, with D tentatively TRBD1 (5 bases). Trimming cost V 0 bases and J 6 bases, with 14 bases left between them. Germline assignment: CDR1 SGHRS and CDR2 YFSETQ. The CDR3 is made up of 15 amino acids.

This chain links TRBV15 with TRBJ1-1; D unclear. The CDR3 covers 12 residues. Germline loops: CDR1 LNHNV, CDR2 YYDKDF (reference sequence). V gave up 5 bases and J gave up 1 base, with 5 bases separating them. CDR3 residues: CATSRRNTEAFF. The CDR3 region has the DNA TGTGCCACCAGCCGCAGGAACACTGAAGCTTTCTTT.

V and J are TRBV28 and TRBJ2-5, with 7 bases identical to TRBD1. This CDR3 has 16 amino acids. CDR1 and CDR2 from the germline V gene are MDHEN and SYDVKM. The V segment lost 5 bases and the J segment 7 bases; nucleotides outside the gene matches: 16. CDR3: CASSPPRRGGLATQYF. CDR3 nucleotide sequence: TGTGCCAGCAGTCCCCCCCGTCGAGGGGGCCTTGCGACCCAGTACTTC. Drawing the rest from reference TRBV28 and TRBJ2-5, the complete variable domain is DVKVTQSSRYLVKRTGEKVFLECVQDMDHENMFWYRQDPGLGLRLIYFSYDVKMKEKGDIPEGYSVSREKKERFSLILESASTNQTSMYLCASSPPRRGGLATQYFGPGTRLLVL.

V gene TRBV5-5 combines with J gene TRBJ2-7; 14 nucleotides line up with TRBD2. With 1 base clipped from V and 5 bases from J, the junction kept 5 bases outside the gene matches. Germline V gene lookup returns CDR1 SGHKS and CDR2 YYEKEE (reference sequence). The CDR3 totals 16 residues. CDR3 in amino acids: CASSLPGLAGVDEQYF. DNA for the CDR3: TGTGCCAGCAGCTTGCCGGGACTAGCGGGGGTGGACGAGCAGTACTTC.

This chain connects TRBV18 to TRBJ2-5, with TRBD1 identical over 7 bases. Germline V gene data show CDR1 as KGHSH and CDR2 as LQKENI. The CDR3 has 18 residues. Unmatched junction bases numbered 17, after V lost 6 bases and J lost 1 base. CDR3 bases: TGTGCCAGCTCCCCAGTGACGGGCAGGGGGACGCTCCAAGAGACCCAGTACTTC. Protein: CASSPVTGRGTLQETQYF.

The V and J genes are TRBV5-1 and TRBJ2-7, with 7 bases fitting TRBD1. V lost 3 bases to trimming and J lost 0 bases; unmatched junction nucleotides: 9. The CDR3 is made up of 16 amino acids. Germline V gene sequence: CDR1 SGHRS, CDR2 YFSETQ. DNA of the CDR3: TGCGCCAGCAGCTCCCGGGACAGAGGCAACTCCTACGAGCAGTACTTC. Its protein is CASSSRDRGNSYEQYF. Full variable domain (remainder filled in from reference TRBV5-1 and TRBJ2-7): KAGVTQTPRYLIKTRGQQVTLSCSPISGHRSVSWYQQTPGQGLQFLFEYFSETQRNKGNFPGRFSGRQFSNSRSEMNVSTLELGDSALYLCASSSRDRGNSYEQYFGPGTRLTVT.

This chain uses TRBV15 with TRBJ1-1, with TRBD1 matching 9 bases. The CDR3 consists of 12 residues. The V segment lost 3 bases and the J segment 9 bases; nucleotides outside the gene matches: 2. From germline, CDR1 is LNHNV and CDR2 YYDKDF (reference sequence). The CDR3 DNA reads as TGTGCCACCAGCAGGGACAGGGGTCAAGCTTTCTTT. Its translation: CATSRDRGQAFF.

Only a few counts were recorded for this clone. The V call is TRBV9, the J call TRBJ2-1, with 10 bases that match TRBD1. This CDR3 is 14 amino acids long. J was trimmed by 13 bases and V by 0 bases; bases with no gene match: 7. Germline V gene data show CDR1 as SGDLS and CDR2 as YYNGEE. The DNA of the CDR3 is TGTGCCAGCAGCGTAGAGGGGGACAGGGGTAACCAGTTCTTC. Its protein is CASSVEGDRGNQFF.

The rearrangement links TRBV5-1 to TRBJ2-1; 9 nucleotides align to TRBD2. The junction had 16 bases not matched to a gene; V was cut back by 4 bases and J by 8 bases. In germline, CDR1 is SGHRS, CDR2 YFSETQ. The CDR3 consists of 17 residues. The CDR3 DNA reads TGCGCCAGCAGCCCTTCGCGGACTAGCGAAAGTAGCGATGAGCAGTTCTTC. This translates into CASSPSRTSESSDEQFF.

The sample holds one count of this clone. The chain links TRBV3-1 (or the pseudogene TRBV3-2) to TRBJ2-2; 8 nucleotides align to TRBD2. Germline values: CDR1 LGHDT, CDR2 YNNKEL (reference sequence). The CDR3 extends over 15 amino acids. V dropped 4 bases and J dropped 1; count of bases not matched to a gene: 2. This CDR3 is CASSPSGGNTGELFF. DNA of the CDR3: TGTGCCAGCAGCCCCAGCGGGGGGAACACCGGGGAGCTGTTTTTT.

This clone has a handful of counts. The chain is built from TRBV5-1 and TRBJ1-2, with TRBD1 matching 8 bases. CDR1 is SGHRS, CDR2 YFSETQ, per germline. The CDR3 runs to 14 residues. The V and J ends lost 3 bases and 4 bases, in that order; junction bases with no gene match: 5. CDR3 bases: TGCGCCAGCAGCTCACGGACAGGGAGCTATGGCTACACCTTC. Translating it yields CASSSRTGSYGYTF. Full variable domain (outside the CDR3, taken from reference TRBV5-1 and TRBJ1-2): KAGVTQTPRYLIKTRGQQVTLSCSPISGHRSVSWYQQTPGQGLQFLFEYFSETQRNKGNFPGRFSGRQFSNSRSEMNVSTLELGDSALYLCASSSRTGSYGYTFGSGTRLTVV.

The V call is TRBV10-2, the J call TRBJ2-6, with unresolved D. CDR3 length equals 14 residues. The germline V gene encodes CDR1 WSHSY and CDR2 SAAADI. V shed 5 bases and J shed 0 bases, with 5 bases lying between them. CDR3 protein: CASSKPSGANVLTF. CDR3 nucleotides: TGCGCCAGCAGTAAGCCCTCTGGGGCCAACGTCCTGACTTTC.

This clone was found a few times. Compared with germline, one end of the junction differs, possibly owing to a read error. CDR3: CASSLEAGGTYTQYF. CDR3 nucleotides: TGTGCCAGCAGCTTAGAGGCGGGGGGCACATATACGCAGTATTTT. The chain carries TRBV7-8 and TRBJ2-3; 8 nucleotides match TRBD2. The CDR3 is made up of 15 amino acids. The germline V gene has CDR1 SGHVS and CDR2 FQNEAQ.

The chain employs TRBV14 and TRBJ1-1; D might be TRBD1 (6 bases). Germline CDR1 is SGHDN and CDR2 is FVKESK. This CDR3 has 15 amino acids. The V end was cut by 1 base, the J end by 5 bases, with 14 bases between. Here the CDR3 DNA reads TGTGCCAGCAGCCAAGTCGGGGGCGGGAGTACTGAAGCTTTCTTT. It is translated as CASSQVGGGSTEAFF.

The genes are TRBV6-5 and TRBJ1-1, with D possibly TRBD1 on 6 matching bases. The CDR3 has 14 amino acids. Trimming took 6 bases from V and 1 from J, leaving 12 bases between them. Germline CDR1 is MNHEY and CDR2 is SVGAGI. The CDR3 region has the DNA TGTGCCAGCAGCCGAGGGGGTTCGAACACTGAAGCTTTCTTT. Translated: CASSRGGSNTEAFF.

The V call is TRBV6-5, the J call TRBJ1-2, with 7 positions matching TRBD1. V was pared by 10 bases and J by 7 bases, with 15 bases of the junction left unmatched. Germline V CDR1 and CDR2: MNHEY, SVGAGI. The CDR3 loop spans 14 amino acids. Here the CDR3 reads CATSTEQGWFGYTF. Written as DNA, the CDR3 is TGTGCCACCTCGACTGAACAGGGGTGGTTTGGCTACACCTTC.

The chain links TRBV6-2 or TRBV6-3 to TRBJ1-2; perhaps TRBD1 as D (5 bases). V shed 6 bases and J shed 8 bases, with 28 bases lying between them. CDR3 length equals 17 residues. In germline, CDR1 is MNHEY, CDR2 SVGEGT. The CDR3 DNA reads as TGTGCCAGCAGCCTAGGCAGGGCCCGAAGCCTTCTAGGAGGCTACACCTTC. It is translated as CASSLGRARSLLGGYTF.

V gene TRBV6-4 combines with J gene TRBJ2-1; D is possibly TRBD1 (5 bases). CDR1 MRHNA and CDR2 SNTAGT come from the germline V gene. The CDR3 totals 16 residues. Between the trimmed V and J ends, which lost 0 bases and 8 bases, there was a span of 17 bases. For the CDR3, the DNA is TGTGCCAGCAGTGACTCGGGCAGGGCGAAAACCCATGAGCAGTTCTTC. This gives the protein CASSDSGRAKTHEQFF.

The sample holds one count of this clone. This sequence joins TRBV30 and TRBJ1-2, with D perhaps TRBD1 (6 bases). Looked up from germline, CDR1 is GTSNPN and CDR2 is SVGIG (reference sequence). Trimming removed 5 bases from V and 4 bases from J, with 11 bases in between. This CDR3 contains 12 residues. This chain's CDR3 is CAWRLGAYGYTF. The CDR3 DNA is TGTGCCTGGCGGTTGGGGGCCTATGGCTACACCTTC.

The chain employs TRBV3-1 (or the pseudogene TRBV3-2) and TRBJ1-1, with 7 bases that match TRBD1. Trimming removed 4 bases from V and 5 bases from J; junction bases left unmatched: 4. The CDR3 loop spans 13 amino acids. Germline V gene sequence: CDR1 LGHDT, CDR2 YNNKEL (reference sequence). CDR3 in DNA: TGTGCCAGCAGCCCCACAGGGGTTACTGAAGCTTTCTTT. Translation: CASSPTGVTEAFF.

The V gene is TRBV5-5, the J gene TRBJ2-1; 15 positions agree with TRBD2. The CDR3 has 16 amino acids. The junction had 3 bases not matched to a gene; V was cut back by 1 base and J by 7 bases. Per germline, CDR1 SGHKS and CDR2 YYEKEE (reference sequence). The CDR3 coding sequence is TGTGCCAGCAGCTTGCCCGGACTAGCGGGGGGGAATGAGCAGTTCTTC. Residues: CASSLPGLAGGNEQFF.